The rows below give T cell receptor beta chains drawn from one sample of a study of T-cell memory formation after mild COVID-19. In TCRdb, the 5' RACE reads were re-called with MiXCR into one record per CDR3 protein. The sample holds approximately 300,000 distinct CDR3 sequences, approximately 8.4% seen once. Source material: PBMCs or a T cell subset sorted from them (not recorded which). The receptors derive from a man aged 18 to 29 who had mild COVID-19 (a few samples of this study predate the infection). Cell type and time point are not known. CDR3s include the opening cysteine and the closing phenylalanine or tryptophan. The order of the fields is J gene, V gene, clone size, D gene, CDR3 DNA, CDR3 protein. The D gene is left open where the match is weak. The size of a clone is reported for some rows only, either as once, few or many, or as a class for expanded clones.

>TRBJ2-7|TRBV5-1|NA|TRBD2
TGCGCCAGCAGCTTGGCTAGCGGGGGCTCCTACGAGCAGTACTTC
CASSLASGGSYEQYF
>TRBJ2-3|TRBV7-8|few|NA
TGTGCCAGCAGCATGGGGGGCACAGATACGCAGTATTTT
CASSMGGTDTQYF
>TRBJ1-5|TRBV6-2/TRBV6-3|many|NA
TGTGCCAGCAGTCGACAGGCAGGCAATCAGCCCCAGCATTTT
CASSRQAGNQPQHF
>TRBJ2-3|TRBV7-8|few|TRBD2
TGTGCCAGCAGCTTAATACTAGCGCCAGATACGCAGTATTTT
CASSLILAPDTQYF
>TRBJ2-7|TRBV7-6|many|TRBD1
TGTGCCAGCAGCCTCGGGACAGTTCAAGAGCAGTACTTC
CASSLGTVQEQYF
>TRBJ2-7|TRBV21-1|NA|NA
TGTGCCAGCAGGGCCGGGGGCTCCTACGAGCAGTACTTC
CASRAGGSYEQYF
>TRBJ1-5|TRBV20-1|few|NA
TGCAGTGCCGTAGGACAGAACAATCAGCCCCAGCATTTT
CSAVGQNNQPQHF
>TRBJ2-5|TRBV10-3|few|NA
TGTGCCATCAGTGAGGGGGGTTCGGAGACCCAGTACTTC
CAISEGGSETQYF
>TRBJ2-3|TRBV4-3|NA|NA
TGCGCCAGCAGCCAATTGGGGCTTACAGATACGCAGTATTTT
CASSQLGLTDTQYF
>TRBJ2-3|TRBV12-3/TRBV12-4|few|NA
TGTGCCAGCAGTTTGGGATGGGCGGGCACAGATACGCAGTATTTT
CASSLGWAGTDTQYF
>TRBJ1-2|TRBV29-1|NA|NA
TGCAGCGTTGTATGGACCGAAAACTATGGCTACACCTTC
CSVVWTENYGYTF
>TRBJ2-5|TRBV7-7|many|TRBD1
TGTGCTAGCAGCTTGGGACAGGGAGTAACAGAGACCCAGTACTTC
CASSLGQGVTETQYF
>TRBJ1-6|TRBV2|many|TRBD1
TGTGCCGGACGGACAGGGGGTCTTTCACCCCTCCACTTT
CAGRTGGLSPLHF
>TRBJ2-3|TRBV4-1|few|TRBD1
TGCGCCAGCAGCTACGGGACAGGTGTAGGAGATACGCAGTATTTT
CASSYGTGVGDTQYF
>TRBJ2-5|TRBV12-3/TRBV12-4|NA|NA
TGTGCCAGCAGTAATCAGGGTCGGGAGACCCAGTACTTC
CASSNQGRETQYF
>TRBJ1-1|TRBV7-3|few|TRBD1
TGTGCCAGCAGCCCCCGGGACAGGCGGGACACTGAAGCTTTCTTT
CASSPRDRRDTEAFF
>TRBJ2-6|TRBV4-3|few|NA
TGCGCCAGCAGCCAAGATTCAGCCTACCTCTCTGGGGCCAACGTCCTGACTTTC
CASSQDSAYLSGANVLTF
>TRBJ1-6|TRBV25-1|NA|NA
TGTGCCAGCAGTGACCCGGGAAGTGGTTCACCCCTCCACTTT
CASSDPGSGSPLHF
>TRBJ2-1|TRBV4-3|few|NA
TGCGCCAGCAGCCAAGGAACTAGTAACTACAATGAGCAGTTCTTC
CASSQGTSNYNEQFF
>TRBJ1-4|TRBV10-3|once|NA
TGTGCCATCAAAGGAGGACATGCAACTAATGAAAAACTGTTTTTT
CAIKGGHATNEKLFF
>TRBJ1-1|TRBV25-1|NA|NA
TGTGCCAGCCGAACGGACACTGAAGCTTTCTTT
CASRTDTEAFF
>TRBJ1-1|TRBV12-3/TRBV12-4|NA|TRBD1
TGTGCCAGCAGTTTCCTCGAGGGGGCCTTTGAAGCTTTCTTT
CASSFLEGAFEAFF
>TRBJ2-3|TRBV29-1|few|TRBD2
TGCAGCGGGTTACTAGCGGGGGGCACAGATACGCAGTATTTT
CSGLLAGGTDTQYF
>TRBJ2-3|TRBV4-3|NA|TRBD2
TGCGCCAGCAGCCAGCGACCGCTAGCGGGGGGGTGGGATACGCAGTATTTT
CASSQRPLAGGWDTQYF
>TRBJ2-3|TRBV5-1|few|NA
TGCGCCAGCAGCCTCAACCCCGGACAAACAACCACAGATACGCAGTATTTT
CASSLNPGQTTTDTQYF
>TRBJ2-5|TRBV24-1|NA|NA
TGTGCCACCAGTGATTTAGGAGAGACCCAGTACTTC
CATSDLGETQYF
>TRBJ1-5|TRBV20-1|NA|NA
TGCAGTGCTAGAGGCCTACAGGGCTATCAGCCCCAGCATTTT
CSARGLQGYQPQHF
>TRBJ2-7|TRBV4-3|many|NA
TGCGCCAGCAGCCAAGATAGAGGCGGCCTTGGCAGTTCCTACGAGCAGTACTTC
CASSQDRGGLGSSYEQYF
>TRBJ1-1|TRBV20-1|NA|NA
TGCAGTGTTCCAAGGCGCCCGGACACTGAAGCTTTCTTT
CSVPRRPDTEAFF
>TRBJ2-7|TRBV4-2|NA|TRBD1
TGTGCCAGCAGCCAACCCGGGACAGGGGGCTTAAGGGAGTACGAGCAGTACTTC
CASSQPGTGGLREYEQYF
>TRBJ2-5|TRBV6-6|many|NA
TGTGCCAGCAGTTCTGACGGGGGACAAGAGACCCAGTACTTC
CASSSDGGQETQYF
>TRBJ1-1|TRBV6-1|many|NA
TGTGCCAGCGTTACAGGAGCGGACACTGAAGCTTTCTTT
CASVTGADTEAFF
>TRBJ2-7|TRBV18|many|NA
TGTGCCAGCTCGGAGAACAGGGACGAGCAGTACTTC
CASSENRDEQYF
>TRBJ2-2|TRBV6-1|many|TRBD1
TGTGCCAGCAGTCGGACAGGGGGGGACACCGGGGAGCTGTTTTTT
CASSRTGGDTGELFF
>TRBJ2-1|TRBV7-3|NA|NA
TGTGCCAGCAGCTTACAGAGCGGCGACAATGAGCAGTTCTTC
CASSLQSGDNEQFF
>TRBJ1-3|TRBV4-3|NA|NA
TGCGCCAGCAGCCAAGAGGGTGGAAGAAACACCATATATTTT
CASSQEGGRNTIYF
>TRBJ1-2|TRBV20-1|few|NA
TGCAGTGCTAATCCGCCTTCATACGACTATGGCTACACCTTC
CSANPPSYDYGYTF
>TRBJ2-1|TRBV14|NA|TRBD2
TGTGCCAGCAGCCAAAAAAGGCCGGGACTAGCGGGGCCTAGGGAGCAGTTCTTC
CASSQKRPGLAGPREQFF
>TRBJ2-2|TRBV4-3|NA|TRBD2
TGCGCCAGCAGTAAAACTAGCGATAACACCGGGGAGCTGTTTTTT
CASSKTSDNTGELFF
>TRBJ2-4|TRBV27|NA|NA
TGTGCCAGCAGTTTAGAAATCATGACCGTGCGGCACTTC
CASSLEIMTVRHF
>TRBJ1-1|TRBV7-8|many|NA
TGTGCCAGCAGCTTAGGGGTCGGGGGCGGCACTGAAGCTTTCTTT
CASSLGVGGGTEAFF
>TRBJ2-1|TRBV5-5|many|TRBD2
TGTGCCAGCAGCTGGTTTAGCGGGGGGTCTAGGTACAATGAGCAGTTCTTC
CASSWFSGGSRYNEQFF
>TRBJ2-2|TRBV30|many|TRBD1
TGTGCCTGGACAGCCAAGGGGGCTAAGGAAGGCGGGGAGCTGTTTTTT
CAWTAKGAKEGGELFF